These 5 T cell receptor beta chains share one sample of origin, sequenced in a study of blood T cell repertoires in COVID-19. Data came from immunoSEQ multiplex PCR; TCRdb stores just in-frame clones and leaves some out. The table shows around 180,000 clones, with 86% occurring only once. Sequenced material: peripheral blood. These receptors were collected from a woman in her 30s with active or convalescent COVID-19.

The rearrangement uses TRBV5-6 and TRBJ1-2; TRBD1 matches 10 bases. The CDR3 runs to 15 residues. In germline, CDR1 is SGHDT, CDR2 YYEEEE. With V trimmed by 0 bases and J by 4 bases, 3 bases remained unmatched. The CDR3 bases are TGTGCCAGCAGCTTGGGGTGGGACAGGGGCTATGGCTACACCTTC. Amino acids: CASSLGWDRGYGYTF.

The chain uses TRBV30 and TRBJ1-6; D remains ambiguous. Looked up from germline, CDR1 is GTSNPN and CDR2 is SVGIG (reference sequence). Trimming took off 2 bases at V and 9 bases at J, with 23 bases between the two ends. CDR3 length: 17 amino acids. CDR3 sequence: CAWSIFDGVFPPSPLHF. CDR3 bases: TGTGCCTGGAGTATCTTCGACGGGGTCTTTCCTCCTTCACCCCTCCACTTT.

The chain employs TRBV9 and TRBJ1-6, with 10 nucleotides matching TRBD1. The CDR3 has 14 amino acids. V shed 3 bases and J 14 bases; nucleotides not matched to a gene: 8. The V gene's germline CDR1 is SGDLS and CDR2 YYNGEE. This CDR3 is CASSGDRGLATLHF. DNA for the CDR3: TGTGCCAGCAGCGGGGACAGGGGTCTGGCGACCCTCCACTTT.

The gene calls are TRBV23-1 and TRBJ2-3; no firm D call. TRBV23-1 is an ORF; its function is uncertain. Trimming took off 4 bases at V and 2 bases at J, with 13 bases between the two ends. The CDR3 totals 15 residues. The CDR3: CASSRERTPTDTQYF. For the CDR3, the DNA is TGCGCCAGCAGTCGAGAGCGAACACCCACAGATACGCAGTATTTT.

The count of this clone is one. J is TRBJ2-5 and V is TRBV20-1, with no clear D. Germline values: CDR1 DFQATT, CDR2 SNEGSKA (reference sequence). CDR3 length equals 11 residues. V was clipped by 7 bases and J by 0 bases, with 6 bases between them. The CDR3 nucleotides read TGCAGTGGTCAGTACCAAGAGACCCAGTACTTC. This codes for CSGQYQETQYF.